Listed below are T cell receptor beta chains from one sample, sequenced in a study of radiation and T cells in renal cell carcinoma. Profiling relied on immunoSEQ multiplex PCR, and the TCRdb table lists in-frame clones only, not all of them. Of 20,000 or so clones in the sample, 40% to 55% were seen once. The sample in question was tumor tissue, obtained from a patient whose treatment included radiotherapy and nephrectomy. The receptors derive from a woman between 50 and 59 years old with renal cell carcinoma. The CDR3 runs from the conserved cysteine through the conserved F or W. The order of the fields is D gene, clone size, J gene, V gene, CDR3 DNA, CDR3 protein. D genes are given only for firm matches. Size is stated for part of the rows, as once, few or many counts, or as a class when the clone is expanded.

D gene: TRBD1; clone size: .; J gene: TRBJ1-2; V gene: TRBV6-5; CDR3 DNA: TGTGCCAGCAGTTACCCAGGGACAGGGGGCAACGGCTACACCTTC; CDR3 protein: CASSYPGTGGNGYTF
D gene: TRBD1; clone size: .; J gene: TRBJ1-4; V gene: TRBV5-1; CDR3 DNA: TGCGCCAGCAGCACCCAAACCGACAGGGGATCGAGAAAACTGTTTTTT; CDR3 protein: CASSTQTDRGSRKLFF
D gene: .; clone size: .; J gene: TRBJ2-7; V gene: TRBV6-6; CDR3 DNA: TGTGCCAGCACCTTAGGAGGGGTCAGGGCCGGCTACGAGCAGTACTTC; CDR3 protein: CASTLGGVRAGYEQYF
D gene: .; clone size: many; J gene: TRBJ2-3; V gene: TRBV7-3; CDR3 DNA: TGTGCCAGCAGCTTTCTGGGAGGCGCAGATACGCAGTATTTT; CDR3 protein: CASSFLGGADTQYF
D gene: .; clone size: .; J gene: TRBJ1-4; V gene: TRBV5-1; CDR3 DNA: TGCGCCAGCAGCCACTTAAATGAAAAACTGTTTTTT; CDR3 protein: CASSHLNEKLFF
D gene: TRBD1; clone size: many; J gene: TRBJ2-2; V gene: TRBV14; CDR3 DNA: TGTGCCAGCAGCCTGTCGAAGGGACAGCTTGAGGAGCTGTTTTTT; CDR3 protein: CASSLSKGQLEELFF
D gene: .; clone size: medium-sized; J gene: TRBJ2-7; V gene: TRBV7-2; CDR3 DNA: TGTGCCAGCAGCAGACCGGGACACCTCTACGAGCAGTACTTC; CDR3 protein: CASSRPGHLYEQYF
D gene: .; clone size: .; J gene: TRBJ1-2; V gene: TRBV5-1; CDR3 DNA: TGCGCCAGCAGCTTGATAGCTGAGGGCTATGGCTACACCTTC; CDR3 protein: CASSLIAEGYGYTF
D gene: .; clone size: few; J gene: TRBJ1-1; V gene: TRBV7-2; CDR3 DNA: TGTGCCAGCAGACACTCAGAGACAGGACTGAACACTGAAGCTTTCTTT; CDR3 protein: CASRHSETGLNTEAFF
D gene: .; clone size: .; J gene: TRBJ1-2; V gene: TRBV7-6; CDR3 DNA: TGTGCCAGCAGCTTAGTGCCGGTTGACTATGGCTACACCTTC; CDR3 protein: CASSLVPVDYGYTF
D gene: .; clone size: many; J gene: TRBJ1-6; V gene: TRBV7-9; CDR3 DNA: TGTGCCAGCAGCTTGGGAGCAGGTTTCTATAATTCACCCCTCCACTTT; CDR3 protein: CASSLGAGFYNSPLHF
D gene: .; clone size: .; J gene: TRBJ1-6; V gene: TRBV7-2; CDR3 DNA: TGTGCCAGCAGCTTCGACGGGACACCTTATAATTCACCCCTCCACTTT; CDR3 protein: CASSFDGTPYNSPLHF
D gene: .; clone size: .; J gene: TRBJ2-7; V gene: TRBV19; CDR3 DNA: TGTGCCAGTAAGGGGAACTACGAGCAGTACTTC; CDR3 protein: CASKGNYEQYF
D gene: .; clone size: once; J gene: TRBJ2-2; V gene: TRBV6-1; CDR3 DNA: TGTGCCAGCAGTCCCCTAGGGTTTGCCGGGGAGCTGTTTTTT; CDR3 protein: CASSPLGFAGELFF
D gene: .; clone size: .; J gene: TRBJ1-2; V gene: TRBV5-1; CDR3 DNA: TGCGCCAGCAGCTTGGAGGAAGGTGGCTACACCTTC; CDR3 protein: CASSLEEGGYTF
D gene: .; clone size: .; J gene: TRBJ2-3; V gene: TRBV7-3; CDR3 DNA: TGTGCCAGCAGCTTCCTAGCTCGGGAGACAGATACGCAGTATTTT; CDR3 protein: CASSFLARETDTQYF
D gene: .; clone size: .; J gene: TRBJ2-7; V gene: TRBV7-3; CDR3 DNA: TGTGCCAGCAGCTTGGGTAACTCCGAGCAGTACTTC; CDR3 protein: CASSLGNSEQYF
D gene: .; clone size: once; J gene: TRBJ1-1; V gene: TRBV5-1; CDR3 DNA: TGCGCCAGCAACTTGTACAGGTCGAACACTGAAGCTTTCTTT; CDR3 protein: CASNLYRSNTEAFF
D gene: TRBD2; clone size: medium-sized; J gene: TRBJ2-1; V gene: TRBV10-2; CDR3 DNA: TGCGCCAGCAAACTAGCGGGGTTTTACAATGAGCAGTTCTTC; CDR3 protein: CASKLAGFYNEQFF
D gene: .; clone size: medium-sized; J gene: TRBJ1-2; V gene: TRBV9; CDR3 DNA: TGTGCCAGCAGCGTAGACTGGACCGCTAACTATGGCTACACCTTC; CDR3 protein: CASSVDWTANYGYTF
D gene: TRBD1; clone size: .; J gene: TRBJ2-2; V gene: TRBV5-6; CDR3 DNA: TGTGCCAGCAGCCCGGTTCGACAGGGATTGGACACCGGGGAGCTGTTTTTT; CDR3 protein: CASSPVRQGLDTGELFF
D gene: TRBD2; clone size: .; J gene: TRBJ2-5; V gene: TRBV29-1; CDR3 DNA: TGCACGATAGCGGGGGGGCTTGGAATCGAGACCCAGTACTTC; CDR3 protein: CTIAGGLGIETQYF
D gene: .; clone size: .; J gene: TRBJ2-7; V gene: TRBV5-6; CDR3 DNA: TGTGCCAGCAGACCCCTAATGGGGGCGGGGGAGCAGTACTTC; CDR3 protein: CASRPLMGAGEQYF
D gene: .; clone size: .; J gene: TRBJ1-5; V gene: TRBV6-1; CDR3 DNA: TGTGCCAGCATCGATCTATATAGCAATCAGCCCCAGCATTTT; CDR3 protein: CASIDLYSNQPQHF